The 32 T cell receptor beta chains listed next were all sequenced from one sample in a study of beta chain features in type 1 diabetes. The study's findings and limits: In all four CD4+ subsets, TCRB CDR3 length was significantly, moderately reduced in type 1 diabetes.

Expressed TCRB transcripts were sequenced because the entire RNA isolate underwent reverse transcription. Method: immunoSEQ multiplex PCR; TCRdb's copy keeps in-frame clones and lacks some. This table holds 300,000 to 400,000 clones, roughly 13% found once. For these receptors, no antigen is known. Sequences were obtained from naive CD4+ T cells from blood. Every receptor here comes from a woman aged 18 to 35 with type 1 diabetes.

This chain connects TRBV28 to TRBJ2-1; 9 bases are shared with TRBD1. From germline, CDR1 is MDHEN and CDR2 SYDVKM. The CDR3 contains 15 residues. Germline trimming cut 5 bases from V and 6 bases from J; bases unmatched to any gene: 8. Here the CDR3 DNA reads TGTGCCAGCAGTACCGGGACAGGGTTATTCAATGAGCAGTTCTTC. Translation: CASSTGTGLFNEQFF.

This clone was counted only a few times. V and J are TRBV7-2 and TRBJ1-1, with no clear D. The V end was cut by 5 bases, the J end by 3 bases, with 10 bases between. This CDR3 has 13 residues. The V gene's germline CDR1 is SGHTA and CDR2 FQGNSA. The CDR3 DNA reads TGTGCCAGCAGCGTAGTCGGGGACACTGAAGCTTTCTTT. The encoded protein is CASSVVGDTEAFF.

J is TRBJ2-1 and V is TRBV7-9; D unclear. Trimming left V 2 bases short and J 8 bases short, with 13 bases between. Looked up from germline, CDR1 is SEHNR and CDR2 is FQNEAQ (reference sequence). This CDR3 has 14 amino acids. CDR3 sequence reads: CASSLRDPSYEQFF. CDR3 sequence (DNA): TGTGCCAGCAGCTTAAGAGACCCTAGTTATGAGCAGTTCTTC.

CDR3 residues: CASSHRDGGYTF. CDR3 nucleotides: TGTGCCAGCAGCCACAGGGACGGAGGCTACACCTTC. V and J are TRBV5-4 and TRBJ1-2; weak D call: TRBD1 (6 bases). Germline CDR1 SGHNT, CDR2 YYREEE (reference sequence). V shed 4 bases and J shed 8 bases, with 12 bases lying between them. The CDR3 sequence is 12 residues long.

This clone turned up a few times. The rearrangement joins TRBV2 to TRBJ2-1, with D uncertain. Germline V gene data show CDR1 as SNHLY and CDR2 as FYNNEI. With 7 bases removed from V and 0 bases from J, the gap between germline ends came to 13 bases. This CDR3 has 15 amino acids. The CDR3 DNA follows: TGTGCCAGCACTCCTGGCTCAAGCTCCTACAATGAGCAGTTCTTC. Protein sequence: CASTPGSSSYNEQFF.

This clone was detected only a few times. The chain recombines TRBV10-3 with TRBJ2-7, with D perhaps TRBD1 (5 bases). Germline V gene sequence: CDR1 ENHRY, CDR2 SYGVKD. This CDR3 is built from 12 residues. V lost 11 bases, J lost 1 base, and 12 bases lay in between. The CDR3 here is CAASRESYEQYF. The DNA of the CDR3 is TGTGCCGCCTCCAGGGAATCCTACGAGCAGTACTTC.

This clone has just a few counts. This rearrangement joins TRBV30 to TRBJ2-7; D uncertain. Between the trimmed V and J ends, which lost 4 bases and 0 bases, there was a span of 16 bases. Germline loops: CDR1 GTSNPN, CDR2 SVGIG (reference sequence). The CDR3 runs 15 residues. The CDR3 sequence: CAWNRGIGDSYEQYF. The CDR3 nucleotides read TGTGCCTGGAATCGCGGCATTGGCGACTCCTACGAGCAGTACTTC.

The rearrangement links TRBV4-1 to TRBJ2-1; 9 bases agree with TRBD2. The junction had 7 bases not matched to a gene; V was cut back by 0 bases and J by 7 bases. From germline, CDR1 is MGHRA and CDR2 YSYEKL. The CDR3 is 16 amino acids. The chain's CDR3 is CASSQDGLAGRNEQFF. The CDR3, as DNA: TGCGCCAGCAGCCAAGATGGCCTAGCGGGAAGGAATGAGCAGTTCTTC.

Points on this clone: The same CDR3 can be traced to other DNA sequences in this sample. The V call is TRBV5-1, the J call TRBJ2-5; 11 positions match TRBD2. The CDR3 runs 14 residues. Germline V gene sequence: CDR1 SGHRS, CDR2 YFSETQ. Unmatched junction bases numbered 3, after V lost 3 bases and J lost 5 bases. The CDR3: CASSSGLAVETQYF. CDR3 nucleotides: TGCGCCAGCAGCTCGGGACTAGCGGTTGAGACCCAGTACTTC.

This clone was counted between two and nine times. This sequence joins TRBV30 and TRBJ1-1; 8 bases agree with TRBD1. Germline V CDR1 and CDR2: GTSNPN, SVGIG (reference sequence). With V trimmed by 4 bases and J by 1 base, 5 bases remained unmatched. The CDR3 sequence is 14 residues long. The CDR3 is CAWIRQGPNTEAFF. The CDR3 region has the DNA TGTGCCTGGATTCGACAGGGGCCGAACACTGAAGCTTTCTTT.

This clone was observed a handful of times. This chain links TRBV5-4 with TRBJ2-3; 11 bases are shared with TRBD1. The CDR3 loop spans 14 amino acids. Per germline, CDR1 SGHNT and CDR2 YYREEE (reference sequence). J gave up 4 bases and V 6 bases, and 4 bases lay outside the gene matches. The CDR3 loop reads CASTGQGASDTQYF. DNA for the CDR3: TGTGCCAGCACCGGACAGGGGGCATCAGATACGCAGTATTTT.

The gene calls are TRBV28 and TRBJ1-2; D uncertain. The CDR3 totals 13 residues. V lost 7 bases to trimming and J lost 6 bases, with 15 bases between them. In germline, CDR1 is MDHEN, CDR2 SYDVKM. The CDR3 protein is CASNSQVLDGYTF. Here the CDR3 DNA reads TGTGCCAGCAACTCCCAGGTGCTGGATGGCTACACCTTC.

The table lists this clone with a few counts. The gene calls are TRBV7-9 and TRBJ2-5, with TRBD2 matching 9 bases. Trimming cost V 5 bases and J 2 bases; bases outside gene matches: 15. This CDR3 is built from 18 residues. Germline CDR1 SEHNR, CDR2 FQNEAQ (reference sequence). The CDR3, as DNA: TGTGCCAGCAGCCCACGTCAGGGAGCGGGAGGTAGGCAAGAGACCCAGTACTTC. Translating gives CASSPRQGAGGRQETQYF.

This clone was detected only a few times. V and J are TRBV28 and TRBJ1-1; D ambiguous. This CDR3 region has 13 residues. The V gene lost 6 bases and the J gene lost 1 base, with 9 bases spanning the gap. Germline V CDR1 and CDR2: MDHEN, SYDVKM. The CDR3 sequence: CASRTQRNTEAFF. In DNA, the CDR3 is TGTGCCAGCAGGACACAAAGGAACACTGAAGCTTTCTTT.

CDR3: CASSLREDYGYTF. For the CDR3, the DNA is TGTGCCAGCAGCTTGCGGGAGGACTATGGCTACACCTTC. The rearrangement joins TRBV13 to TRBJ1-2; D is uncertain. Germline CDR1 PRHDT, CDR2 FYEKMQ (reference sequence). The CDR3 spans 13 residues. Trimming took off 3 bases at V and 3 bases at J, with 8 bases between the two ends.

This clone was observed a handful of times. The chain is built from TRBV19 and TRBJ1-2; perhaps TRBD1 as D (5 bases). Between the trimmed V and J ends, which lost 3 bases and 8 bases, there was a span of 13 bases. Germline CDR1 is LNHDA and CDR2 is SQIVND (reference sequence). The CDR3 runs 13 residues. The CDR3 spells CASSISGIGGYTF. For the CDR3, the DNA is TGTGCCAGTAGTATCTCAGGGATTGGGGGCTACACCTTC.

The V and J genes are TRBV7-3 and TRBJ2-5, with 16 bases identical to TRBD2. V trimming: 2 bases; J trimming: 1 base; junction bases outside the gene matches: 4. The CDR3 is 18 amino acids. Per the germline V gene, CDR1 is SGHTA and CDR2 is FQGTGA. The CDR3 reads CASSLVGLAGGSQETQYF. CDR3 nucleotides: TGTGCCAGCAGCTTAGTGGGACTAGCGGGAGGGTCCCAAGAGACCCAGTACTTC.

In DNA form, the CDR3 reads TGTGCCAGCAGTTCGACATATGGCTACACCTTC. Translated, it gives CASSSTYGYTF. V and J are TRBV28 and TRBJ1-2, with unresolved D. Germline V gene sequence: CDR1 MDHEN, CDR2 SYDVKM. CDR3 length: 11 amino acids. The V end lost 4 bases, the J end lost 5 bases, and 5 bases lay between the germline ends.

V usage is TRBV7-2 and J usage is TRBJ2-7; 7 nucleotides line up with TRBD2. V was pared by 2 bases and J by 4 bases, with 8 bases of the junction left unmatched. The germline CDR1 and CDR2 sequences are SGHTA and FQGNSA. This CDR3 spans 15 amino acids. This chain's CDR3 is CASSLYAGVGYEQYV. As DNA, the CDR3 is TGTGCCAGCAGCTTATACGCGGGAGTTGGATACGAGCAGTACGTC.

V gene TRBV10-3 combines with J gene TRBJ2-1, with D unresolved. The germline CDR1 and CDR2 sequences are ENHRY and SYGVKD. The CDR3 is 13 residues long. V lost 3 bases, J lost 6 bases, and 9 bases lay in between. Here the CDR3 DNA reads TGTGCCATCAGTGATCTAGTGGGCAATGAGCAGTTCTTC. Its translation is CAISDLVGNEQFF.

The genes are TRBV7-3 and TRBJ2-7; 11 nucleotides line up with TRBD1. Germline CDR1 reads SGHTA; CDR2 reads FQGTGA. The ends lost 6 bases at V and 3 bases at J; junction bases unmatched: 4. This CDR3 is 14 amino acids long. In nucleotides, the CDR3 is TGTGCCAGCAGTTCGGACAGGGGGCACTACGAGCAGTACTTC. As protein: CASSSDRGHYEQYF.

V gene TRBV7-9 combines with J gene TRBJ2-3; D is possibly TRBD1 (6 bases). Trimming took off 4 bases at V and 2 bases at J, with 10 bases between the two ends. The germline V gene has CDR1 SEHNR and CDR2 FQNEAQ (reference sequence). The CDR3 spans 14 residues. This CDR3 is CASSSDRTTDTQYF. The CDR3 DNA reads as TGTGCCAGCAGCTCTGACAGGACCACAGATACGCAGTATTTT.

V is TRBV30 and J is TRBJ2-2; 9 bases line up with TRBD1. The junction had 3 bases not matched to a gene; V was cut back by 3 bases and J by 4 bases. Germline CDR1 GTSNPN, CDR2 SVGIG (reference sequence). The CDR3 runs 14 residues. CDR3 sequence reads: CAWRGTGITGELFF. The CDR3 region has the DNA TGTGCCTGGAGAGGGACAGGGATCACCGGGGAGCTGTTTTTT.

This clone was counted a few times. The chain joins TRBV20-1 to TRBJ1-2; D uncertain. This CDR3 comprises 11 residues. Germline V lookup: CDR1 DFQATT, CDR2 SNEGSKA (reference sequence). V dropped 5 bases and J dropped 4 bases, with 8 bases sitting between them. The CDR3 DNA is TGCAGTGCTCGACTCTCCTATGGCTACACCTTC. Translating it yields CSARLSYGYTF.

The chain employs TRBV28 and TRBJ2-7; D is perhaps TRBD1 (5 bases). The CDR3 runs to 14 residues. V was clipped by 6 bases and J by 3 bases, with 15 bases between them. CDR1 MDHEN and CDR2 SYDVKM come from the germline V gene. CDR3 DNA sequence: TGTGCCAGCAGCAACTCTTGGACAAGCTACGAGCAGTACTTC. Translation: CASSNSWTSYEQYF.

The chain employs TRBV5-1 and TRBJ2-7; 7 bases fit TRBD1. With 4 bases clipped from V and 4 bases from J, the junction kept 11 bases outside the gene matches. There are 15 residues in the CDR3. Germline V lookup: CDR1 SGHRS, CDR2 YFSETQ. CDR3 sequence: CASSPTGLPPYEQYF. CDR3 in DNA: TGCGCCAGCAGCCCGACAGGGCTCCCCCCTTACGAGCAGTACTTC.

The V and J genes are TRBV11-2 and TRBJ2-4; 9 bases map to TRBD1. This CDR3 spans 16 amino acids. Trimming took 5 bases from V and 8 from J; bases not matched to a gene: 13. The germline gives CDR1 SGHAT, CDR2 FQNNGV. The CDR3: CASSHAFRDREHIQYF. Here the CDR3 DNA reads TGTGCCAGCAGCCATGCATTCCGGGACAGGGAGCACATTCAGTACTTC. Full variable domain (rest looked up from reference TRBV11-2 and TRBJ2-4): EAGVAQSPRYKIIEKRQSVAFWCNPISGHATLYWYQQILGQGPKLLIQFQNNGVVDDSQLPKDRFSAERLKGVDSTLKIQPAKLEDSAVYLCASSHAFRDREHIQYFGAGTRLSVL.

The chain recombines TRBV5-1 with TRBJ2-1; 8 nucleotides line up with TRBD1. The CDR3 is 15 residues long. Germline CDR1 is SGHRS and CDR2 is YFSETQ. V trimming: 4 bases; J trimming: 2 bases; junction bases outside the gene matches: 5. The CDR3 region is CASSMGDRTYNEQFF. The CDR3 nucleotides read TGCGCCAGCAGCATGGGGGACAGGACCTACAATGAGCAGTTCTTC. The full variable domain, rest sourced from reference TRBV5-1 and TRBJ2-1, is KAGVTQTPRYLIKTRGQQVTLSCSPISGHRSVSWYQQTPGQGLQFLFEYFSETQRNKGNFPGRFSGRQFSNSRSEMNVSTLELGDSALYLCASSMGDRTYNEQFFGPGTRLTVL.

The chain employs TRBV4-2 and TRBJ1-5; D gene unclear. The CDR3 sequence is 14 residues long. Germline loops: CDR1 LGHNA, CDR2 YNFKEQ. Trimming cost V 1 base and J 4 bases, with 8 bases left between them. The CDR3 is CASSQAADNQPQHF. CDR3 nucleotides: TGTGCCAGCAGCCAAGCCGCGGATAATCAGCCCCAGCATTTT.

This chain connects TRBV4-1 to TRBJ2-3; possibly TRBD2 for D (5 bases). The length of the CDR3 is 18 residues. Germline CDR1 reads MGHRA; CDR2 reads YSYEKL. V shed 1 base and J shed 1 base, with 18 bases lying between them. CDR3 sequence: CASSQVPLAGYGTDTQYF. The CDR3 DNA sequence: TGCGCCAGCAGCCAAGTTCCCCTAGCTGGCTACGGCACAGATACGCAGTATTTT.

The chain joins TRBV5-1 to TRBJ2-5; 8 nucleotides agree with TRBD1. The germline CDR1 and CDR2 sequences are SGHRS and YFSETQ. The CDR3 runs to 17 residues. The trim removed 0 bases at V and 2 bases at J, leaving 9 bases unmatched. The CDR3: CASSLGQGMGKQETQYF. The CDR3 DNA reads as TGCGCCAGCAGCTTGGGACAGGGGATGGGTAAGCAAGAGACCCAGTACTTC.

The rearrangement joins TRBV11-3 to TRBJ2-2, with 12 bases fitting TRBD2. This CDR3 has 16 amino acids. With 5 bases clipped from V and 5 bases from J, the junction kept 6 bases outside the gene matches. Germline CDR1 SGHNT, CDR2 YENEEA. CDR3 sequence (DNA): TGTGCCAGCAGCCACGGACTAGCGGGATTTACCGGGGAGCTGTTTTTT. The encoded protein is CASSHGLAGFTGELFF.